This section outlines one T cell receptor beta chain sequence together with its context. PCR was performed a second time for about 7 to 12 cycles using a sample-barcoded 5' primer and a J-beta primer mix. TCRdb re-analysed the 5' RACE reads in MiXCR, keeping a single row per CDR3 protein. The sample holds 600,000 or so distinct CDR3 sequences, about 30% seen once. The sample belongs to a study of blood T cells in healthy people across ages. Germline values: CDR1 KGHSH, CDR2 LQKENI. CDR3 length equals 13 residues. V was cut by 6 bases and J by 8 bases, with 16 bases left in between. The receptor was isolated from a woman older than 75 in good health. The gene calls are TRBV18 and TRBJ1-2; the D gene is possibly TRBD1 (6 bases). Sequenced input: blood. CDR3 sequence (DNA): TGTGCCAGCTCGCTAGGGGACACCCGGGGCTACACCTTC. As protein: CASSLGDTRGYTF.